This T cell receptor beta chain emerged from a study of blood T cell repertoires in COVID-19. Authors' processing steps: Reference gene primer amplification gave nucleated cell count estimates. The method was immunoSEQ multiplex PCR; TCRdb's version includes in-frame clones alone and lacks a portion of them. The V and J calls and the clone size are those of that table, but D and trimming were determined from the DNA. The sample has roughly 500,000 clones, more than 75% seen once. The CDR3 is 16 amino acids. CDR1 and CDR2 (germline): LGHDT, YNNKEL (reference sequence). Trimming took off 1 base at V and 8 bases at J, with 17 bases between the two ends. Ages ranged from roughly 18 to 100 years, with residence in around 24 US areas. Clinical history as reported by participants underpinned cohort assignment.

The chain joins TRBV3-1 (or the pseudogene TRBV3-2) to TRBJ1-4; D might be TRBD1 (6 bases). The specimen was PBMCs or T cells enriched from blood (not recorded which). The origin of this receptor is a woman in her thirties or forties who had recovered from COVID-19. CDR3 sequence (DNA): TGTGCCAGCAGCCAAGGAAAACAGGGTCCAGGAGAAAAACTGTTTTTT. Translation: CASSQGKQGPGEKLFF.